Below are 25 T cell receptor beta chains sequenced from a single sample in a study of T cell responses to AZD1222 COVID-19 vaccine. Only in-frame clones appear in the TCRdb table, and some are missing; sequencing was by immunoSEQ multiplex PCR. There are tens of thousands of clones in the sample; approximately 87% occur only once, and about 23% lies in the top ten. The source was peripheral blood, collected 28 days after the second AZD1222 dose. The receptors here all came from an adult who received the AZD1222 COVID-19 vaccine.

V is TRBV27 and J is TRBJ2-1; no firm D call. Germline lookup yields CDR1 MNHEY and CDR2 SMNVEV (reference sequence). The V gene lost 8 bases and the J gene lost 2 bases, with 4 bases spanning the gap. The CDR3 has 11 amino acids. The DNA for the CDR3 is TGTGCCAGCCTTACCTACAATGAGCAGTTCTTC. It encodes CASLTYNEQFF.

The genes are TRBV3-1 (or the pseudogene TRBV3-2) and TRBJ1-5, with a weak D call TRBD1 (6 bases). This CDR3 contains 15 residues. V was trimmed by 3 bases and J by 2 bases, leaving 11 bases between them. From germline, CDR1 is LGHDT and CDR2 YNNKEL (reference sequence). CDR3 DNA: TGTGCCAGCAGCCACAGGGGTTCGGGCAATCAGCCCCAGCATTTT. Translated, it gives CASSHRGSGNQPQHF.

This clone was seen a single time. The rearrangement joins TRBV19 to TRBJ2-1; 9 positions agree with TRBD1. Germline assignment: CDR1 LNHDA and CDR2 SQIVND (reference sequence). J lost 9 bases, V lost 7 bases, and 13 bases had no gene match. The CDR3 has 15 amino acids. CDR3 protein: CASTLVTGGGVEQFF. CDR3 nucleotide sequence: TGTGCCAGTACTCTTGTGACAGGGGGGGGCGTTGAGCAGTTCTTC.

The chain links TRBV7-6 to TRBJ2-6; 9 bases fit TRBD1. This CDR3 comprises 15 residues. From germline, CDR1 is SGHVS and CDR2 FNYEAQ. Trimming took 3 bases from V and 8 from J; bases not matched to a gene: 5. The CDR3 region has the DNA TGTGCCAGCAGCTTTCCCGGGACAGGGTCCAACGTCCTGACTTTC. Its protein is CASSFPGTGSNVLTF.

This clone was found once. The chain uses TRBV5-4 and TRBJ1-2; D is undetermined. In germline, CDR1 is SGHNT, CDR2 YYREEE (reference sequence). The CDR3 has 14 residues. The V end lost 4 bases, the J end lost 6 bases, and 16 bases lay between the germline ends. The CDR3: CASSPAQFGHGYTF. The CDR3 nucleotides are TGTGCCAGCAGCCCCGCTCAATTCGGACATGGCTACACCTTC.

V is TRBV2 and J is TRBJ2-2; tentatively, D is TRBD1 (5 bases). The CDR3 has 13 residues. Trimming left V 6 bases short and J 7 bases short, with 12 bases between. Germline CDR1 SNHLY, CDR2 FYNNEI. For the CDR3, the DNA is TGTGCCAGCAGGAGGCAGGGCGGCGGGGAGCTGTTTTTT. This gives the protein CASRRQGGGELFF.

The CDR3 bases are TGCGCCAGCAGCACCCAACAGGGGGTAGGCAATGAGCAGTTCTTC. This encodes CASSTQQGVGNEQFF. The genes are TRBV5-1 and TRBJ2-1; 8 bases are a match to TRBD1. V lost 4 bases and J lost 6; bases outside the gene matches: 9. Germline CDR1 is SGHRS and CDR2 is YFSETQ. The CDR3 sequence is 15 residues long.

V is TRBV19 and J is TRBJ1-5; 7 positions agree with TRBD1. CDR1 and CDR2 (germline): LNHDA, SQIVND (reference sequence). CDR3 length: 14 amino acids. With V trimmed by 8 bases and J by 6 bases, 10 bases remained unmatched. In nucleotides, the CDR3 is TGTGCCAGTTCCCGCGGGGGACAGAGTCAGCCCCAGCATTTT. Translation gives CASSRGGQSQPQHF.

This chain links TRBV4-1 with TRBJ2-7; 9 nucleotides align to TRBD2. The CDR3 extends over 15 amino acids. Germline V lookup: CDR1 MGHRA, CDR2 YSYEKL. The junction had 1 base not matched to a gene; V was cut back by 0 bases and J by 1 base. The CDR3 DNA reads as TGCGCCAGCAGCCAAGAGACTAGCGGTTCCTACGAGCAGTACTTC. This gives the protein CASSQETSGSYEQYF.

V is TRBV5-8 and J is TRBJ1-2; D is ambiguous. Trimming pared 1 base from V and 3 bases from J, leaving 10 bases between. The CDR3 contains 14 residues. CDR1 and CDR2 (germline): SGHTS, YDEGEE. CDR3 in DNA: TGTGCCAGCAGCTTGCTCCGGGTAGACTATGGCTACACCTTC. This gives the protein CASSLLRVDYGYTF.

The rearrangement joins TRBV27 to TRBJ1-4; possible D gene TRBD1, 5 bases. Germline-derived CDR1 and CDR2 are MNHEY and SMNVEV (reference sequence). Trimming shortened V by 5 bases and J by 6 bases, and 13 bases separated the two germline ends. The CDR3 is made up of 14 amino acids. This chain's CDR3 is CASSPIVGHEKLFF. The CDR3 DNA sequence: TGTGCCAGCAGTCCGATTGTGGGGCATGAAAAACTGTTTTTT.

This chain links TRBV5-4 with TRBJ2-4, with 8 nucleotides matching TRBD1. This CDR3 contains 14 residues. Germline-derived CDR1 and CDR2 are SGHNT and YYREEE (reference sequence). J lost 4 bases, V lost 0 bases, and 0 bases had no gene match. The CDR3 coding sequence is TGTGCCAGCAGCTTGGGACAGGGGAAAAACATTCAGTACTTC. Its translation is CASSLGQGKNIQYF.

The chain couples TRBV29-1 to TRBJ1-1; 8 nucleotides match TRBD1. This CDR3 has 13 amino acids. V shed 6 bases, J shed 3 bases, and the junction held 6 bases outside the gene matches. CDR1 is SQVTM and CDR2 is ANQGSEA in the germline V gene. The CDR3, as DNA: TGCAGCGTAAACAAACAGGGGGACACTGAAGCTTTCTTT. Translating it yields CSVNKQGDTEAFF.

The chain combines TRBV5-4 with TRBJ1-3; 7 bases align to TRBD1. The CDR3 spans 15 residues. Trimming removed 4 bases from V and 2 bases from J; junction bases left unmatched: 6. Germline CDR1 and CDR2: SGHNT and YYREEE (reference sequence). CDR3 nucleotide sequence: TGTGCCAGCAGCCTTAAGGGGGCAGCTGGAAACACCATATATTTT. As protein: CASSLKGAAGNTIYF. The full variable domain, rest sourced from reference TRBV5-4 and TRBJ1-3, is ETGVTQSPTHLIKTRGQQVTLRCSSQSGHNTVSWYQQALGQGPQFIFQYYREEENGRGNFPPRFSGLQFPNYSSELNVNALELDDSALYLCASSLKGAAGNTIYFGEGSWLTVV.

The chain combines TRBV6-5 with TRBJ2-7; 8 bases align to TRBD1. Germline loops: CDR1 MNHEY, CDR2 SVGAGI. The CDR3 has 15 residues. Trimming removed 2 bases from V and 6 bases from J; junction bases left unmatched: 9. The CDR3 sequence is CASSYPGQGIIEQYF. In DNA, the CDR3 is TGTGCCAGCAGTTACCCCGGACAGGGAATTATCGAGCAGTACTTC.

This clone occurred once. V gene TRBV11-3 combines with J gene TRBJ2-7; 7 bases are shared with TRBD1. Germline trimming cut 3 bases from V and 1 base from J; bases unmatched to any gene: 3. Per the germline V gene, CDR1 is SGHNT and CDR2 is YENEEA. The CDR3 has 14 residues. The CDR3 coding sequence is TGTGCCAGCAGCTTTAGACAGGGATCCTACGAGCAGTACTTC. Its protein is CASSFRQGSYEQYF.

The chain has TRBV18 and TRBJ2-3; weak D call: TRBD1 (5 bases). Germline values: CDR1 KGHSH, CDR2 LQKENI. The CDR3 loop spans 14 amino acids. V lost 5 bases and J lost 2, with 11 bases in between. This CDR3 reads CASSRGGHTDTQYF. CDR3 nucleotide sequence: TGTGCCAGCTCAAGGGGTGGACACACAGATACGCAGTATTTT.

This clone was observed at least ten times. The rearrangement links TRBV27 to TRBJ2-3; the D gene is possibly TRBD1 (5 bases). The V gene lost 3 bases and the J gene lost 1 base, with 11 bases spanning the gap. Germline loops: CDR1 MNHEY, CDR2 SMNVEV (reference sequence). This CDR3 contains 15 residues. CDR3 bases: TGTGCCAGCAGTTTCCCCAGGGATCGCACAGATACGCAGTATTTT. Its protein is CASSFPRDRTDTQYF.

This clone was detected once. The V gene is TRBV18, the J gene TRBJ1-6; 9 positions match TRBD1. The CDR3 is made up of 19 amino acids. With 3 bases clipped from V and 7 bases from J, the junction kept 16 bases outside the gene matches. In germline, CDR1 is KGHSH, CDR2 LQKENI. The CDR3 is CASSPLEFSGTGRNSPLHF. CDR3 in DNA: TGTGCCAGCTCACCCCTCGAATTCTCCGGGACAGGGAGGAATTCACCCCTCCACTTT.

The V gene is TRBV13, the J gene TRBJ1-2; D gene uncertain. CDR3 size: 16 residues. Trimming took off 4 bases at V and 8 bases at J, with 23 bases between the two ends. Germline V gives CDR1 PRHDT, CDR2 FYEKMQ (reference sequence). The CDR3 protein is CASSSAASELAKGYTF. CDR3 bases: TGTGCCAGCAGCTCTGCGGCCTCGGAGCTAGCTAAGGGCTACACCTTC.

This chain links TRBV6-5 with TRBJ2-5; 8 bases agree with TRBD1. The CDR3 totals 13 residues. Germline V lookup: CDR1 MNHEY, CDR2 SVGAGI. V lost 6 bases and J lost 5; bases outside the gene matches: 5. The CDR3 here is CASRTTGVETQYF. Here the CDR3 DNA reads TGTGCCAGCAGGACGACAGGGGTGGAGACCCAGTACTTC.

The V and J genes are TRBV27 and TRBJ1-2; 7 bases line up with TRBD1. The germline CDR1 and CDR2 sequences are MNHEY and SMNVEV (reference sequence). The V gene end was trimmed by 1 base and the J gene end by 6 bases; junction bases not matched to a gene: 8. The CDR3 is 15 residues long. The CDR3 spells CASSLYGRGSDGYTF. CDR3 in DNA: TGTGCCAGCAGTTTATACGGCAGGGGGTCTGATGGCTACACCTTC.

The rearrangement links TRBV10-3 to TRBJ2-1; 9 nucleotides line up with TRBD2. CDR1 and CDR2 from the germline V gene are ENHRY and SYGVKD. This CDR3 comprises 13 residues. The J segment lost 5 bases and the V segment lost 6 bases, leaving 2 bases of the junction unmatched. The CDR3 bases are TGTGCCATCAGGGGGACTAGCAACAATGAGCAGTTCTTC. It codes for CAIRGTSNNEQFF.

CDR3 sequence: CASSGTVRGNRNTEAFF. The CDR3 DNA is TGTGCCAGCTCAGGAACAGTTAGGGGGAATCGGAACACTGAAGCTTTCTTT. This chain joins TRBV18 and TRBJ1-1, with D possibly being TRBD1 (6 bases). Trimming pared 5 bases from V and 1 base from J, leaving 20 bases between. Looked up from germline, CDR1 is KGHSH and CDR2 is LQKENI. This CDR3 has 17 amino acids.

The rearrangement joins TRBV19 to TRBJ1-3; D is uncertain. V lost 7 bases and J lost 0, with 13 bases in between. This CDR3 region has 15 residues. Per the germline V gene, CDR1 is LNHDA and CDR2 is SQIVND (reference sequence). The CDR3 sequence is CASTPGDSSGNTIYF. The CDR3 nucleotides are TGTGCCAGTACCCCCGGGGATAGCTCTGGAAACACCATATATTTT.